This is a list of T cell receptor beta chains from one sample in a study of cytomegalovirus exposure and HLA in healthy donors. Libraries were prepared by immunoSEQ multiplex PCR; TCRdb keeps only in-frame clonotypes and omits some of them. The table has about 130,000 clones, around 73% seen once. Sequencing used PBMCs. The receptors here all came from a human donor in good health. The CDR3 runs from the conserved cysteine through the conserved F or W. The D gene is left open where the match is weak. For some rows the clone size is stated as once, few or many, or as a class when expanded; others skip it.

TRBD2 TRBJ2-7 TRBV5-4 19 NA TGTGCCAGCAGCCGCCCGGGGGAGGGACTAGCGGGGGCCGACTACGAGCAGTACTTC CASSRPGEGLAGADYEQYF
NA TRBJ2-2 TRBV30 13 NA TGTGCCCGAGGCCTCGATGCGGCCGGGGAGCTGTTTTTT CARGLDAAGELFF
TRBD2 TRBJ2-1 TRBV6-5 16 NA TGTGCCAGCAGTTACCTGACTAGCGGCTCCTACAATGAGCAGTTCTTC CASSYLTSGSYNEQFF
NA TRBJ2-7 TRBV7-6 16 few TGTGCCAGCAGCTTAGGTGGTGGCGGCACTACGGGCGAGCAGTACTTC CASSLGGGGTTGEQYF
TRBD1 TRBJ2-7 TRBV6-6 16 few TGTGCCAGCAGTTACGGACAGGGACAGGGTCACGACGAGCAGTACTTC CASSYGQGQGHDEQYF
NA TRBJ2-4 TRBV15 12 NA TGTGCCACCAGCAGAGATTCAACAGTCCAGTACTTC CATSRDSTVQYF
TRBD1 TRBJ2-4 TRBV25-1 16 once TGTGCCAGCAGTGAATTCGGTGGGACAGGGGGAAACATTCAGTACTTC CASSEFGGTGGNIQYF
NA TRBJ1-6 TRBV19 13 NA TGTGCCGCCACCCGCAGCGGGGATTCACCCCTCCACTTT CAATRSGDSPLHF
NA TRBJ2-7 TRBV27 12 NA TGTGCCAGCAGTTCAACACCCTACGAGCAGTACTTC CASSSTPYEQYF
TRBD1 TRBJ1-5 TRBV6-1 16 NA TGTGCCAGCAGTGAAATTCGGGACAGGGGGCTGGAGCCCCAGCATTTT CASSEIRDRGLEPQHF
TRBD1 TRBJ2-1 TRBV18 14 NA TGTGCCAGCGGCAACAGGGGGCTATACAATGAGCAGTTCTTC CASGNRGLYNEQFF
TRBD1 TRBJ2-3 TRBV5-1 14 NA TGCGCCAGCAGCCCCCCAGGGGGCAGGAATACGCAGTATTTT CASSPPGGRNTQYF
NA TRBJ1-2 TRBV7-3 13 NA TGTGCCAGCAGCTCACTAGGAGGCTATGGCTACACCTTC CASSSLGGYGYTF
TRBD2 TRBJ2-1 TRBV7-9 19 once TGTGCCAGCAGCTTAGATGGACTAGCGGGACGTGGCCTACAGAATGAGCAGTTCTTC CASSLDGLAGRGLQNEQFF
TRBD2 TRBJ2-7 TRBV10-3 15 NA TGTGCCACCCGGGAACTAGCGGGGCCCGGGGACGAGCAGTACTTC CATRELAGPGDEQYF
TRBD1 TRBJ1-2 TRBV6-1 17 NA TGTGCCAGCAGTGAAGAAGCTGCTGGGACAGGGCACTATGGCTACACCTTC CASSEEAAGTGHYGYTF
NA TRBJ2-1 TRBV9 13 NA TGTGCCAGCAGCGTTCTGAGTTCAAATGAGCAGTTCTTC CASSVLSSNEQFF
NA TRBJ2-5 TRBV7-2 15 NA TGTGCCAGCAGCTTAATCCGGGGTGGGCAAGAGACCCAGTACTTC CASSLIRGGQETQYF
TRBD2 TRBJ2-7 TRBV5-4 15 NA TGTGCCAGCAGCTTTAGCGGGAGGAACCACTACGAGCAGTACTTC CASSFSGRNHYEQYF
NA TRBJ1-2 TRBV9 11 NA TGTGCCAGCAGCCGGGGCTATGGCTACACCTTC CASSRGYGYTF
TRBD2 TRBJ2-2 TRBV5-1 14 NA TGCGCCAGCAGCTTAGGCGGGGGATCCGGGGAGCTGTTTTTT CASSLGGGSGELFF
NA TRBJ2-1 TRBV6-1 12 NA TGTGCCAGCAGTGACAATAGGAGTGAGCAGTTCTTC CASSDNRSEQFF
NA TRBJ2-2 TRBV12-5 14 NA TGTGCTAGTGGTTTCGGCGGGAACACCGGGGAGCTGTTTTTT CASGFGGNTGELFF
TRBD1 TRBJ2-1 TRBV7-9 16 NA TGTTCCAGCAGCTTAGGGGACAGGGGGTCCTACAATGAGCAGTTCTTC CSSSLGDRGSYNEQFF
NA TRBJ2-6 TRBV27 16 NA TGTGCCAGCAGTCCGATCCCAGGCTCTGGGGCCAACGTCCTGACTTTC CASSPIPGSGANVLTF
NA TRBJ2-7 TRBV7-9 14 NA TGTGCCAGCAGCTTAGCGATGGGGCCCTACGAGCAGTACTTC CASSLAMGPYEQYF
TRBD2 TRBJ2-7 TRBV6-1 16 NA TGTGCCAGCAGTGCCGGGACTAGCGGGAGGACCTACGAGCAGTACTTC CASSAGTSGRTYEQYF
NA TRBJ2-2 TRBV27 14 NA TGTGCCAGCCGGGGTAGCGCGAACACCGGGGAGCTGTTTTTT CASRGSANTGELFF
NA TRBJ2-3 TRBV27 14 few TGTGCCAGCAGTTATTCTGGAGTACTGGCTACGCAGTATTTT CASSYSGVLATQYF
NA TRBJ2-7 TRBV13 12 few TGTGCCAGCAGCTCGTTCCCCTACGAGCAGTACTTC CASSSFPYEQYF
NA TRBJ1-2 TRBV28 15 NA TGTGCCATTCTCGGGTCCCCCTGGGGGGTTGGTGGCTACACCTTC CAILGSPWGVGGYTF
TRBD2 TRBJ2-7 TRBV30 10 NA TGTGCCTGGGGCGGGGGTCTCCAGTACTTC CAWGGGLQYF
TRBD1 TRBJ2-7 TRBV7-2 16 NA TGTGCCAGCAGCTCCCCGCGGGGCAGGGGGCCCTACGAGCAGTACTTC CASSSPRGRGPYEQYF
NA TRBJ2-3 TRBV11-1 17 NA TGTGCCAGCAGCTTATTCCCGACAGGACGAGGGACAGATACGCAGTATTTT CASSLFPTGRGTDTQYF
NA TRBJ1-2 TRBV30 11 NA TGTGCCTGGAGCCCCCCGGGGGGCTACACCTTC CAWSPPGGYTF
NA TRBJ1-5 TRBV30 14 NA TGTGCCTGGGGCCGGGGGGGACGCAATCAGCCCCAGCATTTT CAWGRGGRNQPQHF
NA TRBJ2-1 TRBV19 13 NA TGTGCCAGTAGTATGGGAACTAGAAGTGAGCAGTTCTTC CASSMGTRSEQFF
NA TRBJ2-5 TRBV9 14 few TGTGCCAGCAGAAAGGACTGGGGTGAGGAGACCCAGTACTTC CASRKDWGEETQYF
NA TRBJ2-2 TRBV9 16 NA TGTGCCAGCAGCGTAAGTTCGCAGGGTTATGCCGGGGAGCTGTTTTTT CASSVSSQGYAGELFF
TRBD1 TRBJ1-5 TRBV28 17 NA TGTGCCAGCAGTCCTCGGACAGGGGGGGTCAGCAATCAGCCCCAGCATTTT CASSPRTGGVSNQPQHF
NA TRBJ2-1 TRBV7-2 16 NA TGTGCCAGCAGCTTAGTGGCGGGGAGCTCCTACAATGAGCAGTTCTTC CASSLVAGSSYNEQFF
NA TRBJ2-5 TRBV6-5 14 NA TGTGCCAGCAGTTACATGCACAGGGCAGAGACCCAGTACTTC CASSYMHRAETQYF
TRBD1 TRBJ1-2 TRBV10-3 14 once TGTGCCATCAGTGATCTTCAGGGGGTCTATGGCTACACCTTC CAISDLQGVYGYTF
TRBD1 TRBJ1-1 TRBV7-9 17 NA TGTGCCAGCAGCTTAGGGACAGGGGGCTCTTTGTACACTGAAGCTTTCTTT CASSLGTGGSLYTEAFF
TRBD1 TRBJ2-2 TRBV27 14 once TGTGCCAGCAGTCTTTGGACAGGGGGCGGGGAGCTGTTTTTT CASSLWTGGGELFF
TRBD1 TRBJ1-2 TRBV5-1 15 NA TGCGCCAGCAGCTTGGGGGACAGGCTCTTCTATGGCTACACCTTC CASSLGDRLFYGYTF
NA TRBJ1-1 TRBV11-2 14 NA TGTGCCAGCAGCTTAGACCACAGGAGCACTGAAGCTTTCTTT CASSLDHRSTEAFF
TRBD1 TRBJ2-3 TRBV5-6 15 NA TGTGCCAGCAGCTCTCCCCGGGACAGGGTGGATACGCAGTATTTT CASSSPRDRVDTQYF
TRBD1 TRBJ2-2 TRBV7-9 15 NA TGTGCCAGCAGCCAGGGGGTGGTCGACACCGGGGAGCTGTTTTTT CASSQGVVDTGELFF
TRBD1 TRBJ2-2 TRBV27 16 once TGTGCCAGCAGTCCGCCCTTGACAGGGCCCACCGGGGAGCTGTTTTTT CASSPPLTGPTGELFF
TRBD1 TRBJ2-1 TRBV27 15 NA TGTGCCAGCAGTTCCGGGACAGGGGGCTTGAATGAGCAGTTCTTC CASSSGTGGLNEQFF
NA TRBJ2-6 TRBV5-1 18 NA TGCGCCAGCAGCTTCATTCTTAGGACAGACTCTGGGGCCAACGTCCTGACTTTC CASSFILRTDSGANVLTF
TRBD2 TRBJ2-4 TRBV27 15 NA TGTGCCAGCAGAGAAGGGAGCGGGACCAAAAACATTCAGTACTTC CASREGSGTKNIQYF
NA TRBJ1-4 TRBV11-2 15 NA TGTGCCAGCAGCTCAGGACAGACCTTTAATGAAAAACTGTTTTTT CASSSGQTFNEKLFF
NA TRBJ2-3 TRBV4-1 14 NA TGCGCCAGCAGCCAAGCAAGCGGTCGAGATACGCAGTATTTT CASSQASGRDTQYF
NA TRBJ2-2 TRBV9 17 NA TGTGCCAGCAGCCAACCCCCCAACAGGAGCAACACCGGGGAGCTGTTTTTT CASSQPPNRSNTGELFF
NA TRBJ1-5 TRBV30 13 NA TGTGCCTGGAATGCCGCAGCGGGTCAGCCCCAGCATTTT CAWNAAAGQPQHF
TRBD2 TRBJ2-3 TRBV7-8 17 NA TGTGCCAGCAGCTTAGGTCTAGCGGCGACCTCTAGAGATACGCAGTATTTT CASSLGLAATSRDTQYF
NA TRBJ2-7 TRBV6-6 14 NA TGTGCCAGCACTTCTGCCGGTAACTCCTACGAGCAGTACTTC CASTSAGNSYEQYF
TRBD2 TRBJ2-5 TRBV2 15 NA TGTGCCAGCAGCCGGGGGACTAGGGGGGAAGAGACCCAGTACTTC CASSRGTRGEETQYF